The TCR beta chain described here comes from a study of regulatory T cells. Study-wide findings and caveats: Hydrophobic residues at CDR3 positions 6 and 7 were enriched in conventional CD4+ T cells of CD3G-deficient patients.

Patients, 2 to 39 years old, had expanded memory T-cell proportions. CD4+ T cells were divided by sorting: CD25-high CD127-low Tregs, CD25-low CD127-high conventional cells. Primers: 52 TRBV forward and 13 TRBJ reverse. Profiled with immunoSEQ multiplex PCR; TCRdb holds only in-frame clones, not every one. The table lists approximately 29,000 clones, roughly 92% of them singletons. The CDR3 is made up of 17 amino acids. After removal of 0 bases from V and 0 bases from J, the junction contained 1 base not matched to a gene. Germline CDR1 is SGHNT and CDR2 is YENEEA. On this clone itself: The target antigen is unknown.

Sequenced sample: conventional CD4+ T cells sorted from blood. The chain employs TRBV11-3 and TRBJ2-3; 12 bases align to TRBD2. This sequence was found in a child under 10 years old with CD3G deficiency. As DNA, the CDR3 is TGTGCCAGCAGCTTAGATGGGACTAGCGGGAGCACAGATACGCAGTATTTT. As protein: CASSLDGTSGSTDTQYF.